Listed below are T cell receptor beta chains from one sample, sequenced in a study of T cell responses to AZD1222 COVID-19 vaccine. Assay: immunoSEQ multiplex PCR; the TCRdb copy retains only in-frame clones and omits some. The sample contains about 140,000 clones, around 92% of which appear only once. This sample comprised peripheral blood, obtained on day 0 of AZD1222 vaccination. All receptors come from an adult in good health. Each CDR3 is given with its conserved first and last residue. The D gene is left open where the match is weak. Some rows have no size entry. The others give once, few or many, or a class for an expanded clone.

len,d_gene,j_gene,v_gene,abundance,CDR3nt,CDR3aa
16,-,TRBJ1-2,TRBV6-4,-,TGTGCCAGCAGTGATTCTCCTGGGACGGCCCTTTCAGGCTACACCTTC,CASSDSPGTALSGYTF
17,-,TRBJ2-7,TRBV25-1,-,TGTGCCAGCTCGACCCGGGACTCATACTGGACCCCCTACGAGCAGTACTTC,CASSTRDSYWTPYEQYF
15,-,TRBJ1-5,TRBV5-1,-,TGCGCCAGCAGCTTGAATTCAGAAGCCCATCAGCCCCAGCATTTT,CASSLNSEAHQPQHF
12,-,TRBJ2-2,TRBV13,-,TGTGCCAGCAGCTTAGGGGCCGGGGAGCTGTTTTTT,CASSLGAGELFF
14,-,TRBJ2-2,TRBV5-4,-,TGTGCCAGCAGCTTGGGGTTGTCGAGCGGGGAGCTGTTTTTT,CASSLGLSSGELFF
12,-,TRBJ1-5,TRBV15,-,TGTGCCACGAGGGATAGCAATCAGCCCCAGCATTTT,CATRDSNQPQHF
14,-,TRBJ1-4,TRBV6-1,once,TGTGCCAGCAGTGAAGGAGGGGGATATGAAAAACTGTTTTTT,CASSEGGGYEKLFF
17,TRBD1,TRBJ2-7,TRBV3-1/TRBV3-2,few,TGTGCCAGCAGCCTCAACCTTATACAAGGGACAGCGTACGAGCAGTACTTC,CASSLNLIQGTAYEQYF
10,-,TRBJ1-4,TRBV11-2,-,TGTGCCAGCGACCGGGGGAAACTGTTTTTT,CASDRGKLFF
15,-,TRBJ1-4,TRBV7-2,-,TGTGCCAGCAGCTCCCAAGGGCTAGATAATGAAAAACTGTTTTTT,CASSSQGLDNEKLFF
16,-,TRBJ1-6,TRBV27,-,TGTGCCAGCAGTTTATCGGCGGTCTCCTATAATTCACCCCTCCACTTT,CASSLSAVSYNSPLHF
16,-,TRBJ2-6,TRBV2,once,TGTGCCAGCATAGACCCTCCGAGCTCTGGGGCCAACGTCCTGACTTTC,CASIDPPSSGANVLTF
14,TRBD2,TRBJ2-1,TRBV9,-,TGTGCCAGCAGAAGGACTAGCGGGGAGAATGAGCAGTTCTTC,CASRRTSGENEQFF
14,-,TRBJ2-3,TRBV4-1,-,TGCGCCAGCAGCATCTCCCCTCGCACAGATACGCAGTATTTT,CASSISPRTDTQYF
16,TRBD1,TRBJ1-3,TRBV19,once,TGTGCCAGCGAGGGACAGGGAACACTCTCTGGAAACACCATATATTTT,CASEGQGTLSGNTIYF
14,-,TRBJ2-1,TRBV3-1/TRBV3-2,-,TGTGCCAGCAGCCAGGGGGGTTCCTACAATGAGCAGTTCTTC,CASSQGGSYNEQFF
16,-,TRBJ1-5,TRBV12-5,-,TGTGCTAGTGGATTCATTAGCGGGGACGGAAATCAGCCCCAGCATTTT,CASGFISGDGNQPQHF
14,TRBD1,TRBJ1-2,TRBV7-2,-,TGTGCCAGCAGCCCCACCCGGGACAGCTATGGCTACACCTTC,CASSPTRDSYGYTF
12,-,TRBJ1-1,TRBV5-5,-,TGTGCCAGCACCCTACCCCGGGTCTACGCTTTCTTT,CASTLPRVYAFF
13,-,TRBJ2-3,TRBV27,-,TGTGCCAGCAGCCATCCTTCGACAGATACGCAGTATTTT,CASSHPSTDTQYF